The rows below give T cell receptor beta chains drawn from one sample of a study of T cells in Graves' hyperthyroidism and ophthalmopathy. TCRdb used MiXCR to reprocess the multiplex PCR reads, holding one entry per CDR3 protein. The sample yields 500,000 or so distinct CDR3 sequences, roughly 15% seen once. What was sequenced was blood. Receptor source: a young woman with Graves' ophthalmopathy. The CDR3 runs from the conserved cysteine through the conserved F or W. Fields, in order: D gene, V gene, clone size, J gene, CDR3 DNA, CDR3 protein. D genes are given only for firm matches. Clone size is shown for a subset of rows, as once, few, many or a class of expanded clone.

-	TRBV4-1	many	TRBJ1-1	TGCGCCAGCAGCCAAAACGCAGTTTCGGGCACTGAAGCTTTCTTT	CASSQNAVSGTEAFF
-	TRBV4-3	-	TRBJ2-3	TGCGCCAGCAGCCAAGACCCGACCTGCACAGATACGCAGTATTTT	CASSQDPTCTDTQYF
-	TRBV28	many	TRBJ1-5	TGTGCCAGCAGTTTATCGGTGGGGGAAGGCAATCAGCCCCAGCATTTT	CASSLSVGEGNQPQHF
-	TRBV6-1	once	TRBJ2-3	TGTGCCAGCAAAGATCCGACCCCCGTCTCGCCAGATACGCAGTATTTT	CASKDPTPVSPDTQYF
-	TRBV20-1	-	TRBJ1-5	TGCAGTGCTACACAGGGATTGTGGATCAATCAGCCCCAGCATTTT	CSATQGLWINQPQHF
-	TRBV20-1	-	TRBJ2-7	TGCAGTGTCCAGGACGCGAGCAAAGGCTCCTACGAGCAGTACTTC	CSVQDASKGSYEQYF
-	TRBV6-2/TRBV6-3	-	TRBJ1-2	TGTGCCAGCAGACGGCGGGACGGAAGAAACTATGGCTACACCTTC	CASRRRDGRNYGYTF
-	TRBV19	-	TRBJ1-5	TGTGCCAGTAGTATTCGAGTTAGCGGGGATCAGCCCCAGCATTTT	CASSIRVSGDQPQHF
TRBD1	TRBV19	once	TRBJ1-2	TGTGCCAGTAGTATGGAACAGGGGATTAACTATGGCTACACCTTC	CASSMEQGINYGYTF
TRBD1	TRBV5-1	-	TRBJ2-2	TGCGCCAGCAGCGGTATGCTGACAGGGCGCGCCGGGGAGCTGTTTTTT	CASSGMLTGRAGELFF
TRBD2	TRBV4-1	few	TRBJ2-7	TGCGCCAGCAGCCAAGATCCAGGCCTAGCGGGAGTATCGGAGGAGCAGTACTTC	CASSQDPGLAGVSEEQYF
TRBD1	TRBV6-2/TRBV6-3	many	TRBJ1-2	TGTGCCAGCAGTTACCCGGACAGGGTTGGAGGCTACACCTTC	CASSYPDRVGGYTF
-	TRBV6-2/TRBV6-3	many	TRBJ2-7	TGTGCCAGCACCCGCTCGGGGTGGCCCTACGAGCAGTACTTC	CASTRSGWPYEQYF
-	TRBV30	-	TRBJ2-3	TGTGCCTGGAGTGGGGGGCTGGGGGCTACAGATACGCAGTATTTT	CAWSGGLGATDTQYF
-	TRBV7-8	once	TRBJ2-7	TGTGCCAGCAGCTTACTATCCTACGAGCGGTACTTC	CASSLLSYERYF
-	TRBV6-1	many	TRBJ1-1	TGTGCCAGCAGTGATCCACAATCGGGATTTGGTGAAGCTTTCTTT	CASSDPQSGFGEAFF
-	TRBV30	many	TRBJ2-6	TGTGCCTGGAGGCCAAGCTGGGCCAACGTCCTGACTTTC	CAWRPSWANVLTF
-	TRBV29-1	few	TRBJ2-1	TGCAGCGTTGAATCGGTTAGCCTTAACAATGAGCAGTTCTTC	CSVESVSLNNEQFF
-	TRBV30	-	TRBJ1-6	TGTGCCGGAGCGTGGTCCTATAATTCACCCCTCCACTTT	CAGAWSYNSPLHF
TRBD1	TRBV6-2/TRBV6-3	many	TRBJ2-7	TGTGCCAGCAGTCACCAGTGGACAGGGGAAGCCTACGAGCAGTACTTC	CASSHQWTGEAYEQYF
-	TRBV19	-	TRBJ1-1	TGTGCCAGTAGTATCAGGGGATACACTGAAGCTTTCTTT	CASSIRGYTEAFF
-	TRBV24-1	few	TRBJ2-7	TGTGCCACCAGTGAGAACGGACCCCAACCCGAGCAGTACTTC	CATSENGPQPEQYF
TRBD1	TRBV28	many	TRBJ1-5	TGTGCCAGCAGTTTGGGGACAGGGGTCTATGGCAATCAGCCCCAGCATTTT	CASSLGTGVYGNQPQHF
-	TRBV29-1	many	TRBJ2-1	TGCAGCGTTGCGTGGGATCTCCGTTATGGGGCGGAGTACAATGAGCAGTTCTTC	CSVAWDLRYGAEYNEQFF
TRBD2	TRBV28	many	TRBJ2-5	TGTGCCAGCAGTCAAGGGACTAGCGGGGGGTATGGACAGTACTTC	CASSQGTSGGYGQYF
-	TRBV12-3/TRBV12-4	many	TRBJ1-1	TGTGCCAGCAGGCACGCAGGGCTTGTCACTGAAGCTTTCTTT	CASRHAGLVTEAFF
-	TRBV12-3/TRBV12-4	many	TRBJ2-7	TGTGCCAGCAGTTCTCCGGGACAACTATACGAGCAGTACTTC	CASSSPGQLYEQYF
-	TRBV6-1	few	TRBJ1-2	TGTGCCAGCAGTGTCGCATCCGGGACCCCATCTGGCTACACCTTC	CASSVASGTPSGYTF
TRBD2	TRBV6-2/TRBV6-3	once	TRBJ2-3	TGTGCCAGCAGTTCCGGGACTAGCGGGAGGTTGGGAGATACGCAGTATTTT	CASSSGTSGRLGDTQYF
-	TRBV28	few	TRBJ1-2	TGTGCCAGCAGTTTTGGAGCCACCTACACCTTC	CASSFGATYTF
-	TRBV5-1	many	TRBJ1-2	TGCGCCAGCAGCTTGTCCAGCTATGGCTACACCTTC	CASSLSSYGYTF
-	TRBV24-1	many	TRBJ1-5	TGTGCCACCAGTGATTCGCGGGGTTTGAATCAGCCCCAGCATTTT	CATSDSRGLNQPQHF
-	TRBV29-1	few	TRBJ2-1	TGCAGCGTTGTTTCAGGAACCTACAATGAGCAGTTCTTC	CSVVSGTYNEQFF
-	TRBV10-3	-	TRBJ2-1	TGTGCCACCCGTGGTAGCCGAAGTTACAATGAGCAGTTCTTC	CATRGSRSYNEQFF
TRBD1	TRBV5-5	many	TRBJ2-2	TGTGCCAGCAGCACGCGGGACAGGGGAGTGGCCGGGGAGCTGTTTTTT	CASSTRDRGVAGELFF
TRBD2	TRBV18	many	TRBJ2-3	TGTGCCAGCTCACCAACGATCCTCGGGGGGGGCACAGATACGCAGTATTTT	CASSPTILGGGTDTQYF
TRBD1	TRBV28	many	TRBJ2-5	TGTGCCAGCAGTTTACCCGGACAGGGCCAAGAGACCCAGTACTTC	CASSLPGQGQETQYF
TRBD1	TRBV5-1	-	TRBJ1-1	TGCGCCAGCAGCCCCGTGGGGGACAGGGGCACTGAAGCTTTCTTT	CASSPVGDRGTEAFF
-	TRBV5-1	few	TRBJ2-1	TGCGCCAGCACCACGGGCGCAAACACCTACAATGAGCAGTTCTTC	CASTTGANTYNEQFF